Shown below are 14 T cell receptor beta chains from a single sample sequenced in a study of read filtering for tumor transcriptome and immune sequencing. This library used around 0.4 ug RNA and molecular barcoded adaptors spanning alpha/delta and beta/gamma chains. One entry per CDR3 protein results from TCRdb running MiXCR on the reads. The table includes about 19,000 distinct CDR3 sequences, 22% detected once. Sequencing used a population of CD138-negative cells sorted from bone marrow. These receptors came from a donor aged 40 or over with multiple myeloma.

In the case of this clonotype: No conserved phenylalanine or tryptophan is present at the end of the CDR3, so a read error is the likely explanation. The V gene is TRBV20-1, the J gene TRBJ2-5; TRBD2 might be the D (6 bases). V was pared by 0 bases and J by 9 bases, with 14 bases between. CDR1 is DFQATT and CDR2 is SNEGSKA in the germline V gene (reference sequence). The CDR3 is 13 residues long. CDR3 region: CSARDLVGEAQYS. The CDR3 DNA sequence: TGCAGTGCTAGAGATCTAGTTGGGGAGGCCCAGTACTCC.

This clonotype showed up many times. The chain carries TRBV7-9 and TRBJ2-2, with D possibly matching TRBD2 (6 bases). The CDR3 runs to 15 residues. Trimming shortened V by 1 base and J by 4 bases, and 10 bases separated the two germline ends. Germline-derived CDR1 and CDR2 are SEHNR and FQNEAQ (reference sequence). CDR3 sequence reads: CASSLVGGATGELFF. The CDR3 bases are TGTGCCAGCAGCTTAGTAGGAGGGGCCACCGGGGAGCTGTTTTTT. The full variable domain, rest sourced from reference TRBV7-9 and TRBJ2-2, is DTGVSQNPRHKITKRGQNVTFRCDPISEHNRLYWYRQTLGQGPEFLTYFQNEAQLEKSRLLSDRFSAERPKGSFSTLEIQRTEQGDSAMYLCASSLVGGATGELFFGEGSRLTVL.

The chain is built from TRBV7-9 and TRBJ2-5; D may be TRBD1 (6 bases). Germline CDR1 is SEHNR and CDR2 is FQNEAQ (reference sequence). The CDR3 has 15 residues. V dropped 5 bases and J dropped 0 bases, with 13 bases sitting between them. The CDR3 loop is CASSQDRRYQETQYF. CDR3 coding DNA: TGTGCCAGCAGCCAAGACAGGAGGTACCAAGAGACCCAGTACTTC.

This chain connects TRBV15 to TRBJ2-7; no reliable D call. Trimming removed 2 bases at V and 3 bases at J, with 11 bases between. This CDR3 spans 14 amino acids. CDR1 LNHNV and CDR2 YYDKDF come from the germline V gene (reference sequence). CDR3 DNA: TGTGCCACCAGCAGACCCGACACGAGCTACGAGCAGTACTTC. Translation gives CATSRPDTSYEQYF.

This clonotype came up many times. The chain carries TRBV7-9 and TRBJ2-1; no reliable D call. Germline V gene lookup returns CDR1 SEHNR and CDR2 FQNEAQ (reference sequence). The germline V and J ends were trimmed by 0 bases and 8 bases, with 8 bases remaining between them. This CDR3 spans 13 amino acids. The CDR3 DNA is TGTGCCAGCAGCTTAGCGGTCTGGTATGAGCAGTTCTTC. It is translated as CASSLAVWYEQFF.

This chain uses TRBV6-2 or TRBV6-3 with TRBJ2-1; the D gene is possibly TRBD1 (5 bases). Germline assignment: CDR1 MNHEY and CDR2 SVGEGT. CDR3 length: 16 amino acids. Trimming removed 2 bases at V and 12 bases at J, with 23 bases between. The CDR3 DNA reads TGTGCCAGCAGTTACGGTTTGACAGCAATAGACGATGGGCAGTTCTTC. The encoded protein is CASSYGLTAIDDGQFF.

This clonotype was counted only a few times. The chain employs TRBV9 and TRBJ2-7; maybe TRBD1 (6 bases). This CDR3 has 16 amino acids. Looked up from germline, CDR1 is SGDLS and CDR2 is YYNGEE. The V end was cut by 0 bases, the J end by 0 bases, with 13 bases between. The CDR3 sequence: CASSVEGQPSSYEQYF. Written as DNA, the CDR3 is TGTGCCAGCAGCGTAGAAGGACAGCCGAGCTCCTACGAGCAGTACTTC.

This clonotype is medium-sized in the sample. This chain uses TRBV29-1 with TRBJ2-2; D remains ambiguous. With 3 bases removed from V and 4 bases from J, the gap between germline ends came to 9 bases. This CDR3 comprises 13 residues. Germline CDR1 SQVTM, CDR2 ANQGSEA. The CDR3 DNA reads TGCAGCGTTGAGGTCGGTCGCACCGGGGAGCTGTTTTTT. Translating it yields CSVEVGRTGELFF.

In the case of this clonotype: One base separates it from a far larger clone, so it is likely a read error. For the CDR3, the DNA is TGTGCCAGCAGCTTCGACAGCCTAAATGGAAAACTGTTTTTT. Protein sequence: CASSFDSLNGKLFF. This chain uses TRBV7-2 with TRBJ1-4; D might be TRBD1 (5 bases). The CDR3 covers 14 residues. Per germline, CDR1 SGHTA and CDR2 FQGNSA. Filled out from reference TRBV7-2 and TRBJ1-4, the complete variable domain reads GAGVSQSPSNKVTEKGKDVELRCDPISGHTALYWYRQSLGQGLEFLIYFQGNSAPDKSGLPSDRFSAERTGGSVSTLTIQRTQQEDSAVYLCASSFDSLNGKLFFGSGTQLSVL.

The gene calls are TRBV20-1 and TRBJ2-1; the D is unclear. Germline CDR1 DFQATT, CDR2 SNEGSKA (reference sequence). The CDR3 consists of 14 residues. Trimming shortened V by 0 bases and J by 0 bases, and 6 bases separated the two germline ends. CDR3 nucleotide sequence: TGCAGTGCTAGAGAGGCCAACTCCTACAATGAGCAGTTCTTC. Its protein is CSAREANSYNEQFF.

This clonotype was seen many times. V and J are TRBV19 and TRBJ1-5; a weak D match, TRBD1 (5 bases). Germline-derived CDR1 and CDR2 are LNHDA and SQIVND (reference sequence). With 7 bases removed from V and 2 bases from J, the gap between germline ends came to 12 bases. The CDR3 length is 14 residues. Here the CDR3 DNA reads TGTGCCAGTAAAGGGGATGTGGGCAATCAGCCCCAGCATTTT. Amino acid sequence: CASKGDVGNQPQHF.

This clonotype has a handful of counts. The chain recombines TRBV3-1 with TRBJ2-7; D is undetermined. CDR1 is LGHDT, CDR2 YNNKEL, per germline (reference sequence). The CDR3 is 14 residues long. V was pared by 5 bases and J by 6 bases, with 17 bases between. CDR3 sequence: CASSEDGPMGEQYF. The CDR3 nucleotides are TGTGCCAGCAGCGAGGACGGTCCCATGGGCGAGCAGTACTTC.

In its sample, this clonotype was seen many times. The chain carries TRBV5-6 and TRBJ2-6, with D uncertain. V lost 0 bases and J lost 3, with 7 bases in between. Germline-derived CDR1 and CDR2 are SGHDT and YYEEEE. This CDR3 spans 15 amino acids. In nucleotides, the CDR3 is TGTGCCAGCAGCTTGGGACTCGGTGGGGCCAACGTCCTGACTTTC. This sequence encodes CASSLGLGGANVLTF.

Turning to this clonotype: This clone may be a read error of a much larger clone one base away. V usage is TRBV28 and J usage is TRBJ2-2; tentative D call: TRBD1 (5 bases). The germline V gene has CDR1 MDHEN and CDR2 SYDVKM. CDR3 length equals 14 residues. The chain's CDR3 is CAGSLRQGIGELFF. CDR3 nucleotides: TGTGCCGGCAGTTTAAGGCAGGGTATCGGGGAGCTGTTTTTT.